Listed here are 10 T cell receptor beta chains from one sample, sequenced in a study of cytomegalovirus exposure and HLA in healthy donors. 60 Vbeta and 13 Jbeta primers were used in PCR. Profiling relied on immunoSEQ multiplex PCR, and the TCRdb table lists in-frame clones only, not all of them. The table shows 150,000 to 200,000 clones, with approximately 71% occurring only once. Sequenced material: PBMCs. Source of these receptors: a girl between 10 and 17 years old in good health and CMV-seronegative.

Points on this clone: Distinct nucleotide sequences in the sample also encode this CDR3. The chain uses TRBV5-4 and TRBJ2-1; 9 nucleotides line up with TRBD2. V was clipped by 7 bases and J by 0 bases; unmatched bases: 5. CDR1 is SGHNT, CDR2 YYREEE, per germline (reference sequence). This CDR3 contains 15 residues. Written as DNA, the CDR3 is TGTGCCAGCTCGGCGGGGGGGGCCTCCTACAATGAGCAGTTCTTC. This gives the protein CASSAGGASYNEQFF. Combining the CDR3 with reference TRBV5-4 and TRBJ2-1 gives the whole variable domain ETGVTQSPTHLIKTRGQQVTLRCSSQSGHNTVSWYQQALGQGPQFIFQYYREEENGRGNFPPRFSGLQFPNYSSELNVNALELDDSALYLCASSAGGASYNEQFFGPGTRLTVL.

This clone was found a few times. The CDR3 here is CASSLTDRVFYEQYF. CDR3 bases: TGTGCCAGCAGCTTGACGGACAGGGTGTTCTACGAGCAGTACTTC. The chain employs TRBV5-5 and TRBJ2-7; 8 bases map to TRBD1. Germline lookup yields CDR1 SGHKS and CDR2 YYEKEE (reference sequence). The CDR3 covers 15 residues. J gave up 3 bases and V 1 base, and 6 bases lay outside the gene matches.

The chain joins TRBV15 to TRBJ1-2; D gene uncertain. With 0 bases removed from V and 2 bases from J, the gap between germline ends came to 10 bases. The CDR3 covers 15 residues. Per the germline V gene, CDR1 is LNHNV and CDR2 is YYDKDF (reference sequence). CDR3 nucleotide sequence: TGTGCCACCAGCAGAGATCCCCCCCGGAACTATGGCTACACCTTC. It specifies CATSRDPPRNYGYTF.

In its sample, this clone was seen a few times. This sample includes further DNA sequences coding for the same CDR3. The genes are TRBV5-1 and TRBJ1-1; the D gene is possibly TRBD1 (5 bases). V was shortened by 4 bases and J by 1 base, with 8 bases between the two germline ends. This CDR3 is 13 amino acids long. In germline, CDR1 is SGHRS, CDR2 YFSETQ. The CDR3 sequence: CASSVGQNTEAFF. The CDR3 DNA is TGCGCCAGCAGCGTCGGACAGAACACTGAAGCTTTCTTT.

This chain joins TRBV6-5 and TRBJ1-2; a possible D gene is TRBD1 (6 bases). The germline V and J ends were trimmed by 2 bases and 4 bases, with 11 bases remaining between them. CDR1 and CDR2 (germline): MNHEY, SVGAGI. The length of the CDR3 is 14 residues. The CDR3: CASSYADRFYGYTF. In nucleotides, the CDR3 is TGTGCCAGCAGTTACGCCGACAGGTTCTATGGCTACACCTTC.

The V gene is TRBV2, the J gene TRBJ2-5; D uncertain. The V gene's germline CDR1 is SNHLY and CDR2 FYNNEI. The CDR3 consists of 13 residues. With 3 bases removed from V and 5 bases from J, the gap between germline ends came to 10 bases. This CDR3 reads CASSDGRMETQYF. The CDR3 DNA sequence: TGTGCCAGCAGTGACGGCAGGATGGAGACCCAGTACTTC.

V usage is TRBV27 and J usage is TRBJ1-2; 7 nucleotides align to TRBD1. Germline assignment: CDR1 MNHEY and CDR2 SMNVEV (reference sequence). V was pared by 4 bases and J by 10 bases, with 9 bases of the junction left unmatched. This CDR3 is 13 amino acids long. CDR3 region: CASSSWDSDDYTF. The CDR3 DNA sequence: TGTGCCAGCAGTTCATGGGACAGCGATGACTACACCTTC.

The chain employs TRBV16 and TRBJ2-3; D unclear. CDR3 length equals 12 residues. In germline, CDR1 is KGHSY, CDR2 FQNENV. The V gene lost 4 bases and the J gene lost 3 bases, with 5 bases spanning the gap. The CDR3 bases are TGTGCCAGCAGCCTACAGACAGATACGCAGTATTTT. This codes for CASSLQTDTQYF.

The chain employs TRBV2 and TRBJ1-5, with D perhaps TRBD1 (5 bases). The V end was cut by 6 bases, the J end by 5 bases, with 14 bases between. Germline CDR1 and CDR2: SNHLY and FYNNEI. CDR3 length: 14 residues. CDR3: CASSHSVGDQPQHF. The DNA for the CDR3 is TGTGCCAGCAGCCATTCCGTAGGGGATCAGCCCCAGCATTTT.

The rearrangement links TRBV4-2 to TRBJ1-1; D gene uncertain. The CDR3 sequence is 11 residues long. Germline V gene data show CDR1 as LGHNA and CDR2 as YNFKEQ. Between the trimmed V and J ends, which lost 0 bases and 10 bases, there was a span of 6 bases. The CDR3 DNA sequence: TGTGCCAGCAGCCAAGATGGAGCAGCTTTCTTT. Protein: CASSQDGAAFF.